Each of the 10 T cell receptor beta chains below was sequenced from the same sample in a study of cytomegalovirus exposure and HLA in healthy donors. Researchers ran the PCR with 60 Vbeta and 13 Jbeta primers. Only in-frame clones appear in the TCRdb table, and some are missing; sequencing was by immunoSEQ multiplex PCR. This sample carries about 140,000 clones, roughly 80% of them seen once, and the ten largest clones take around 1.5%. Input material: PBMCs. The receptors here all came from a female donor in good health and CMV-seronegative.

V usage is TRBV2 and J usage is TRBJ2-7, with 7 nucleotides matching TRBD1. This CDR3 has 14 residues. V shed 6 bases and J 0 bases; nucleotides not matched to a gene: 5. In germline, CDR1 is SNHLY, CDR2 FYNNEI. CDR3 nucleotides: TGTGCCAGCAGCCTGGACAGGTTCTCCTACGAGCAGTACTTC. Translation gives CASSLDRFSYEQYF.

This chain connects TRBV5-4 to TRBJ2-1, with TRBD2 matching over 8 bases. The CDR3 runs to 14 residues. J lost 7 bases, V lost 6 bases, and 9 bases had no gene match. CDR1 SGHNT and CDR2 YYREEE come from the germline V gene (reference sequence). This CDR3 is CASNRGGTGNEQFF. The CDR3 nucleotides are TGTGCCAGCAACCGGGGGGGGACGGGAAATGAGCAGTTCTTC. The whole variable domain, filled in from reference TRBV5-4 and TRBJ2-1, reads ETGVTQSPTHLIKTRGQQVTLRCSSQSGHNTVSWYQQALGQGPQFIFQYYREEENGRGNFPPRFSGLQFPNYSSELNVNALELDDSALYLCASNRGGTGNEQFFGPGTRLTVL.

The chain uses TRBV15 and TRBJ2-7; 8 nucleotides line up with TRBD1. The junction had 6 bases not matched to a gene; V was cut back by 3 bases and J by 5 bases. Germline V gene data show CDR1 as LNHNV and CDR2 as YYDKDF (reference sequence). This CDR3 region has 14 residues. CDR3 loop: CATSRDRAADEQYF. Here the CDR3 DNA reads TGTGCCACCAGCAGGGACAGGGCGGCTGACGAGCAGTACTTC.

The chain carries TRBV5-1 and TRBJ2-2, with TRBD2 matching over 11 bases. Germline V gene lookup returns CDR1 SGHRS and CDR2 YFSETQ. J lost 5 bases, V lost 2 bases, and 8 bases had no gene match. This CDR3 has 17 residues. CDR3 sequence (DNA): TGCGCCAGCAGCTTTAACCTAGCGGGAGGTTGGACCGGGGAGCTGTTTTTT. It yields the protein CASSFNLAGGWTGELFF.

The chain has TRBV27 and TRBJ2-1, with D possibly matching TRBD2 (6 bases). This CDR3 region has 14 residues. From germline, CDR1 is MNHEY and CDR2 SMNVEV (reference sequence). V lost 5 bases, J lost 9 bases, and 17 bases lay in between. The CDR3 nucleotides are TGTGCCAGCAGTATCGGACTAACCGCGGGTGAGCAGTTCTTC. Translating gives CASSIGLTAGEQFF.

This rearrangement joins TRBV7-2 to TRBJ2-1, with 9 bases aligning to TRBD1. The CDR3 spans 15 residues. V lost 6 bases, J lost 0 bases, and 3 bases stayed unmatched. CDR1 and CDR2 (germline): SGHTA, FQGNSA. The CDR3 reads CASRDRGSSYNEQFF. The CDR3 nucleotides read TGTGCCAGCAGGGACAGGGGCAGCTCCTACAATGAGCAGTTCTTC.

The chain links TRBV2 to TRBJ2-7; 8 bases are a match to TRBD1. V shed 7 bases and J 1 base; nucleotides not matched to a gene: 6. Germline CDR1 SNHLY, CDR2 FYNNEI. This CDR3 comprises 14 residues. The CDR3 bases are TGTGCCAGCAAAATAGACAGGGGATCCTACGAGCAGTACTTC. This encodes CASKIDRGSYEQYF.

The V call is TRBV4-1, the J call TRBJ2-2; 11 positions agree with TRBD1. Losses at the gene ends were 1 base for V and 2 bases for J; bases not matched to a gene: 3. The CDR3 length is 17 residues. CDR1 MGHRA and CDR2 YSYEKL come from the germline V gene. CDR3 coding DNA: TGCGCCAGCAGCCAAGTGTGGACAGGGGGCAACACCGGGGAGCTGTTTTTT. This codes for CASSQVWTGGNTGELFF.

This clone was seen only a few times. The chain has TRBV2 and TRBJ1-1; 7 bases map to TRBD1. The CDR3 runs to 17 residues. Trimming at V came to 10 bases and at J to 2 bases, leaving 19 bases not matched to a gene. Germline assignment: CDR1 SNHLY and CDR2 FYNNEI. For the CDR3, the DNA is TGTGCCACCATTAGGAAGGGGGCAGGGTCTCGTAACACTGAAGCTTTCTTT. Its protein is CATIRKGAGSRNTEAFF. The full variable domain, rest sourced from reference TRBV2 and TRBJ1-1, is EPEVTQTPSHQVTQMGQEVILRCVPISNHLYFYWYRQILGQKVEFLVSFYNNEISEKSEIFDDQFSVERPDGSNFTLKIRSTKLEDSAMYFCATIRKGAGSRNTEAFFGQGTRLTVV.

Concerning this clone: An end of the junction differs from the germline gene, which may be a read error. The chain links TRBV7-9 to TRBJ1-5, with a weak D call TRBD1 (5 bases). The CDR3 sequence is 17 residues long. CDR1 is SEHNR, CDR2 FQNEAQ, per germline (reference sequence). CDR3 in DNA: TGTTCCAGCAGCTTAGGGTCCCAGGGCGGTAGCAATCAGCCCCAGCATTTT. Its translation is CSSSLGSQGGSNQPQHF.